The present TCR beta chain was sequenced within a study of blood T cell repertoires in COVID-19. As for the study in general: Sites across the United States, Italy and Spain contributed samples from acute and convalescent COVID-19. The cDNA or gDNA used as material had been derived from T cells, B-cell-depleted T cells, or PBMCs.

Per the study methods: The authors estimated nucleated cell counts from reference gene primer amplification. The table came from immunoSEQ multiplex PCR; TCRdb's copy has only in-frame clones and leaves some out. V, J and clone size reflect that table, while D and trimming were determined from the DNA. Of fewer than 200,000 clones in the sample, 70% to 90% were seen once. Germline trimming cut 1 base from V and 1 base from J; bases unmatched to any gene: 3. The CDR3 consists of 17 residues. The V gene's germline CDR1 is SGHVS and CDR2 FQNEAQ. This receptor was taken from a man in his forties with active or convalescent COVID-19. The chain couples TRBV7-8 to TRBJ2-1, with TRBD2 matching over 11 bases. The source material was peripheral blood. CDR3 bases: TGTGCCAGCAGCTTAGGGCTAGCGGGAGGATCCTACAATGAGCAGTTCTTC. Translated, it gives CASSLGLAGGSYNEQFF.